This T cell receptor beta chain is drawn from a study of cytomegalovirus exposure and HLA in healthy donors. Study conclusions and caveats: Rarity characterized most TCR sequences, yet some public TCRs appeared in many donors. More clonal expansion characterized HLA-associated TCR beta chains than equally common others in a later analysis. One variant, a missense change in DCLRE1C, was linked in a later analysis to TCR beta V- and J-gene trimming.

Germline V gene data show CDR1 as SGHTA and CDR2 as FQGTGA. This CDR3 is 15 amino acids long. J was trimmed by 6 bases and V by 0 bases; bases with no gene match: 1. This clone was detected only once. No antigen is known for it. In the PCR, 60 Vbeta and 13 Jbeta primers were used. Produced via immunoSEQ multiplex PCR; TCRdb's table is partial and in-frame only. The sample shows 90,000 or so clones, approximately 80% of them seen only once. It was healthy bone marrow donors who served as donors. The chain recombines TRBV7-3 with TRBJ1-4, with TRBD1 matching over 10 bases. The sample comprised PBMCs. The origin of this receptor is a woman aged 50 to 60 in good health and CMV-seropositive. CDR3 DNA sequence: TGTGCCAGCAGCTTAACGGGGACAGGGGATGAAAAACTGTTTTTT. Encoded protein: CASSLTGTGDEKLFF. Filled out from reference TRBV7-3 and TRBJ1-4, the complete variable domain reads GAGVSQTPSNKVTEKGKYVELRCDPISGHTALYWYRQSLGQGPEFLIYFQGTGAADDSGLPNDRFFAVRPEGSVSTLKIQRTERGDSAVYLCASSLTGTGDEKLFFGSGTQLSVL.